Presented here are 29 T cell receptor beta chains from one specimen sequenced in a study of PD-1 blockade in classical Hodgkin lymphoma. Every patient was affected by relapse after autologous stem cell transplantation, while exposure to brentuximab vedotin was not uniform. This table comes from immunoSEQ multiplex PCR, and its TCRdb copy is limited to in-frame clones, with some not included. The sample lists tens of thousands of clones, 80% to 90% occurring once. The sequencing used peripheral blood mononuclear cells (PBMCs), collected at baseline. Every receptor here comes from a human donor with classical Hodgkin lymphoma.

This clone has just a few counts. The chain carries TRBV7-9 and TRBJ1-2; no firm D call. Trimming removed 5 bases from V and 0 bases from J, with 10 bases in between. The CDR3 sequence is 14 residues long. Germline V lookup: CDR1 SEHNR, CDR2 FQNEAQ (reference sequence). The CDR3 region is CASSPSGANYGYTF. CDR3 sequence (DNA): TGTGCCAGCAGCCCTTCCGGGGCTAACTATGGCTACACCTTC. Full variable domain (outside the CDR3, taken from reference TRBV7-9 and TRBJ1-2): DTGVSQNPRHKITKRGQNVTFRCDPISEHNRLYWYRQTLGQGPEFLTYFQNEAQLEKSRLLSDRFSAERPKGSFSTLEIQRTEQGDSAMYLCASSPSGANYGYTFGSGTRLTVV.

The V call is TRBV9, the J call TRBJ1-6; D perhaps matches TRBD1 (6 bases). V lost 4 bases to trimming and J lost 10 bases, with 15 bases between them. The germline gives CDR1 SGDLS, CDR2 YYNGEE. This CDR3 has 14 residues. DNA of the CDR3: TGTGCCAGCAGCACCTTACAGGGCGGCTCACCCCTCCACTTT. Translation gives CASSTLQGGSPLHF.

The V gene is TRBV9, the J gene TRBJ2-7; D perhaps matches TRBD2 (6 bases). Trimming took off 3 bases at V and 7 bases at J, with 23 bases between the two ends. CDR3 size: 16 residues. Germline V gene data show CDR1 as SGDLS and CDR2 as YYNGEE. CDR3 coding DNA: TGTGCCAGCAGCGCGGAGGGAAGGATCCCCCTCTGGGAGCAGTACTTC. This translates into CASSAEGRIPLWEQYF. The whole variable domain, filled in from reference TRBV9 and TRBJ2-7, reads DSGVTQTPKHLITATGQRVTLRCSPRSGDLSVYWYQQSLDQGLQFLIQYYNGEERAKGNILERFSAQQFPDLHSELNLSSLELGDSALYFCASSAEGRIPLWEQYFGPGTRLTVT.

As regards this clone: The germline gene is not matched at one end of the junction; a read error may be the cause. The sample carries other DNA sequences with the same CDR3. V and J are TRBV2 and TRBJ1-4, with a tentative D call TRBD1 (6 bases). The CDR3 covers 15 residues. Germline V lookup: CDR1 SNHLY, CDR2 FYNNEI. The DNA for the CDR3 is TGTGCTAGCAGTGGGCTACAGGGAAGGGCTGAAAAACTGTTTTTT. This translates into CASSGLQGRAEKLFF.

This clone appeared once. The rearrangement joins TRBV4-3 to TRBJ1-2, with D maybe TRBD1 (5 bases). The germline CDR1 and CDR2 sequences are LGHNA and YSLEER. The CDR3 has 16 amino acids. Trimming took 0 bases from V and 2 from J, leaving 13 bases between them. The CDR3 protein is CASSQDLGRRNYGYTF. DNA for the CDR3: TGCGCCAGCAGCCAAGATCTGGGGCGGAGAAACTATGGCTACACCTTC.

This clone has just a few counts. J is TRBJ2-7 and V is TRBV4-3; TRBD1 matches at 8 bases. This CDR3 is built from 16 residues. V shed 0 bases and J 4 bases; nucleotides not matched to a gene: 8. Germline CDR1 LGHNA, CDR2 YSLEER. CDR3 protein: CASSQDKSGGLYEQYF. The CDR3 DNA follows: TGCGCCAGCAGCCAAGATAAGTCAGGGGGCCTATACGAGCAGTACTTC.

The V gene is TRBV11-2, the J gene TRBJ2-3; TRBD1 is a possible D gene (5 bases). The V end lost 4 bases, the J end lost 2 bases, and 10 bases lay between the germline ends. The CDR3 covers 14 residues. Germline lookup yields CDR1 SGHAT and CDR2 FQNNGV. The CDR3 DNA reads as TGTGCCAGCAGCTGGGCAGGGCTCACAGATACGCAGTATTTT. It yields the protein CASSWAGLTDTQYF.

V is TRBV19 and J is TRBJ1-3, with D possibly matching TRBD1 (5 bases). Looked up from germline, CDR1 is LNHDA and CDR2 is SQIVND (reference sequence). The CDR3 totals 14 residues. V was pared by 5 bases and J by 3 bases, with 11 bases between. In nucleotides, the CDR3 is TGTGCCAGTAGTCAGGGAATCTATGGAAACACCATATATTTT. Protein: CASSQGIYGNTIYF.

The V call is TRBV6-6, the J call TRBJ1-5, with a tentative D call TRBD1 (6 bases). In germline, CDR1 is MNHNY, CDR2 SVGAGI (reference sequence). This CDR3 has 12 residues. V lost 2 bases and J 7 bases, leaving 6 bases between the germline ends. The DNA for the CDR3 is TGTGCCAGCAGTTACGGGGGCCAGCCCCAGCATTTT. This encodes CASSYGGQPQHF.

The chain has TRBV30 and TRBJ1-2; 9 bases agree with TRBD1. J gave up 8 bases and V 2 bases, and 9 bases lay outside the gene matches. The CDR3 consists of 14 residues. Per the germline V gene, CDR1 is GTSNPN and CDR2 is SVGIG (reference sequence). In nucleotides, the CDR3 is TGTGCCTGGAGTCCCCGGGACAGGGCTCCCGGCTACACCTTC. This sequence encodes CAWSPRDRAPGYTF. Filled out from reference TRBV30 and TRBJ1-2, the complete variable domain reads SQTIHQWPATLVQPVGSPLSLECTVEGTSNPNLYWYRQAAGRGLQLLFYSVGIGQISSEVPQNLSASRPQDRQFILSSKKLLLSDSGFYLCAWSPRDRAPGYTFGSGTRLTVV.

This clone was recorded once. The rearrangement uses TRBV2 and TRBJ1-1, with D tentatively TRBD1 (6 bases). The germline gives CDR1 SNHLY, CDR2 FYNNEI. Trimming shortened V by 1 base and J by 8 bases, and 11 bases separated the two germline ends. The CDR3 contains 13 residues. The CDR3 spells CASSEGTDIEAFF. The CDR3 DNA reads as TGTGCCAGCAGTGAAGGGACAGACATAGAAGCTTTCTTT.

This chain joins TRBV2 and TRBJ1-1; D is perhaps TRBD1 (6 bases). The CDR3 sequence is 15 residues long. Germline V gives CDR1 SNHLY, CDR2 FYNNEI. V lost 7 bases, J lost 1 base, and 16 bases lay in between. The CDR3 region has the DNA TGTGCCAGCATCCACGGACAGCTCTGGAACACTGAAGCTTTCTTT. Translated: CASIHGQLWNTEAFF.

This chain joins TRBV5-1 and TRBJ1-5; 9 bases agree with TRBD1. V lost 0 bases and J lost 0; bases outside the gene matches: 4. This CDR3 has 17 amino acids. Germline V gives CDR1 SGHRS, CDR2 YFSETQ. The CDR3 region is CASSLGGTGLSNQPQHF. The DNA of the CDR3 is TGCGCCAGCAGCTTGGGGGGGACAGGGCTTAGCAATCAGCCCCAGCATTTT.

This rearrangement joins TRBV19 to TRBJ2-7; D remains unclear. The CDR3 has 12 residues. The germline V gene has CDR1 LNHDA and CDR2 SQIVND (reference sequence). Trimming took 3 bases from V and 1 from J, leaving 4 bases between them. The CDR3 region has the DNA TGTGCCAGTAGTATCAGTTCCTACGAGCAGTACTTC. Translating gives CASSISSYEQYF. The full variable domain, its missing parts supplied by reference TRBV19 and TRBJ2-7, is DGGITQSPKYLFRKEGQNVTLSCEQNLNHDAMYWYRQDPGQGLRLIYYSQIVNDFQKGDIAEGYSVSREKKESFPLTVTSAQKNPTAFYLCASSISSYEQYFGPGTRLTVT.

The chain links TRBV7-9 to TRBJ1-4, with D uncertain. This CDR3 is built from 15 residues. Looked up from germline, CDR1 is SEHNR and CDR2 is FQNEAQ (reference sequence). Trimming took 10 bases from V and 0 from J, leaving 15 bases between them. As DNA, the CDR3 is TGTGCCACCACTCTCAATGATGCAACTAATGAAAAACTGTTTTTT. As protein: CATTLNDATNEKLFF.

The sample holds one count of this clone. The rearrangement uses TRBV7-9 and TRBJ2-3, with 13 bases that match TRBD2. The CDR3 consists of 16 residues. The V segment lost 4 bases and the J segment 0 bases; nucleotides outside the gene matches: 1. Germline lookup yields CDR1 SEHNR and CDR2 FQNEAQ (reference sequence). CDR3 DNA sequence: TGTGCCAGCAGCTCGGGACTAGCGGGAAGCACAGATACGCAGTATTTT. Protein product: CASSSGLAGSTDTQYF.

This clone was recorded only once. The chain has TRBV29-1 and TRBJ2-6; D ambiguous. Looked up from germline, CDR1 is SQVTM and CDR2 is ANQGSEA. This CDR3 has 15 amino acids. V was cut by 6 bases and J by 1 base, with 13 bases left in between. The chain's CDR3 is CSVGIGHSGANVLTF. The DNA for the CDR3 is TGCAGCGTCGGAATAGGCCATTCTGGGGCCAACGTCCTGACTTTC.

The chain uses TRBV13 and TRBJ2-3; D is possibly TRBD1 or TRBD2 (5 bases each). The CDR3 is made up of 17 amino acids. Deletions cut 4 bases from V and 2 bases from J, with 19 bases between. The germline gives CDR1 PRHDT, CDR2 FYEKMQ (reference sequence). This CDR3 is CASSSRTRTWNTDTQYF. CDR3 nucleotides: TGTGCCAGCAGCTCCCGGACAAGGACTTGGAACACAGATACGCAGTATTTT.

The gene calls are TRBV4-3 and TRBJ1-3; the match to TRBD1 covers 8 bases. This CDR3 is 17 amino acids long. The germline gives CDR1 LGHNA, CDR2 YSLEER. V lost 1 base to trimming and J lost 2 bases; unmatched junction nucleotides: 7. CDR3 DNA sequence: TGCGCCAGCAGCCAAGCGTTAGGACAGGGTACTGGAAACACCATATATTTT. Its protein product is CASSQALGQGTGNTIYF.

The chain has TRBV2 and TRBJ1-5, with 10 nucleotides matching TRBD1. Germline V lookup: CDR1 SNHLY, CDR2 FYNNEI. Unmatched junction bases numbered 3, after V lost 3 bases and J lost 1 base. CDR3 length: 16 amino acids. CDR3 residues: CASSDRQGASNQPQHF. CDR3 DNA: TGTGCCAGCAGTGACCGACAGGGGGCAAGCAATCAGCCCCAGCATTTT.

This chain links TRBV6-6 with TRBJ1-2; tentatively, D is TRBD1 (5 bases). The CDR3 runs to 15 residues. V gave up 0 bases and J gave up 6 bases, with 14 bases separating them. Per germline, CDR1 MNHNY and CDR2 SVGAGI (reference sequence). Written as DNA, the CDR3 is TGTGCCAGCAGTTACTCGACTGGGGGAGGGGATGGCTACACCTTC. Its translation is CASSYSTGGGDGYTF.

This rearrangement joins TRBV5-5 to TRBJ1-5; 7 nucleotides match TRBD1. The junction had 11 bases not matched to a gene; V was cut back by 2 bases and J by 6 bases. Per the germline V gene, CDR1 is SGHKS and CDR2 is YYEKEE (reference sequence). The length of the CDR3 is 16 residues. The CDR3 sequence is CASSFTPTGVTQPQHF. CDR3 in DNA: TGTGCCAGCAGCTTTACCCCTACAGGGGTTACTCAGCCCCAGCATTTT.

The CDR3 protein is CASSLARQGYSKNIQYF. For the CDR3, the DNA is TGTGCCAGCAGCTTGGCGCGACAGGGTTACTCCAAAAACATTCAGTACTTC. The chain recombines TRBV5-4 with TRBJ2-4; 7 bases are shared with TRBD1. Germline lookup yields CDR1 SGHNT and CDR2 YYREEE (reference sequence). Trimming took 0 bases from V and 2 from J; bases not matched to a gene: 8. The CDR3 is made up of 17 amino acids.

V is TRBV7-2 and J is TRBJ2-7, with TRBD2 identical over 10 bases. The J segment lost 9 bases and the V segment lost 3 bases, leaving 8 bases of the junction unmatched. This CDR3 is 14 amino acids long. The V gene's germline CDR1 is SGHTA and CDR2 FQGNSA. The CDR3 nucleotides are TGTGCCAGCAGCTTTACTAGCGGGGACTTGATGCAGTACTTC. It specifies CASSFTSGDLMQYF. Full variable domain (outside the CDR3, taken from reference TRBV7-2 and TRBJ2-7): GAGVSQSPSNKVTEKGKDVELRCDPISGHTALYWYRQSLGQGLEFLIYFQGNSAPDKSGLPSDRFSAERTGGSVSTLTIQRTQQEDSAVYLCASSFTSGDLMQYFGPGTRLTVT.

This rearrangement joins TRBV7-2 to TRBJ1-1, with no clear D. Trimming cost V 6 bases and J 7 bases, with 15 bases left between them. This CDR3 is 13 amino acids long. Looked up from germline, CDR1 is SGHTA and CDR2 is FQGNSA. The CDR3 DNA reads TGTGCCAGCAGACGTAGCGTGAGAGGTGAAGCTTTCTTT. Protein: CASRRSVRGEAFF.

Only a few counts were recorded for this clone. This chain uses TRBV4-2 with TRBJ2-3; 8 nucleotides match TRBD2. Germline CDR1 reads LGHNA; CDR2 reads YNFKEQ. This CDR3 is 14 amino acids long. V dropped 1 base and J dropped 4; count of bases not matched to a gene: 1. CDR3 residues: CASSQAGGPDTQYF. The CDR3, as DNA: TGTGCCAGCAGCCAAGCGGGGGGGCCAGATACGCAGTATTTT.

This CDR3 reads CASSSPRGANYGYTF. The DNA for the CDR3 is TGTGCCAGCAGCTCACCCCGGGGAGCTAACTATGGCTACACCTTC. The chain carries TRBV28 and TRBJ1-2; no firm D call. Trimming left V 6 bases short and J 0 bases short, with 14 bases between. Germline CDR1 and CDR2: MDHEN and SYDVKM. The CDR3 length is 15 residues.

V is TRBV6-5 and J is TRBJ1-5; D unresolved. The CDR3 sequence is 14 residues long. CDR1 and CDR2 from the germline V gene are MNHEY and SVGAGI. V was pared by 5 bases and J by 0 bases, with 8 bases between. The CDR3 DNA sequence: TGTGCCAGCAGTGTACAATATAGCAATCAGCCCCAGCATTTT. Its translation: CASSVQYSNQPQHF.

J is TRBJ1-1 and V is TRBV2, with D uncertain. Trimming removed 5 bases from V and 0 bases from J, with 10 bases in between. Germline CDR1 SNHLY, CDR2 FYNNEI. This CDR3 is 14 amino acids long. The chain's CDR3 is CASSFTEVNTEAFF. CDR3 nucleotides: TGTGCCAGCAGTTTTACAGAAGTGAACACTGAAGCTTTCTTT.